What follows is one TCR beta chain and its context. The sample originates from a study of blood T cell repertoires in COVID-19. Overall study: Samples taken during acute and convalescent COVID-19 were collected in the United States, Italy and Spain.

V was clipped by 7 bases and J by 7 bases, with 13 bases between them. Germline V gene data show CDR1 as LNHDA and CDR2 as SQIVND (reference sequence). The CDR3 extends over 12 amino acids. Original data processing: For nucleated cells, counts were estimated from reference gene primer amplification. Libraries were prepared by immunoSEQ multiplex PCR; TCRdb keeps only in-frame clonotypes and omits some of them. Clone size and V and J calls were adopted from that table, with D and trimming inferred from the DNA. The sample holds 130,000 or so clones, approximately 90% seen once. The receptor was derived from a man between 45 and 60 years old with active or convalescent COVID-19. The chain carries TRBV19 and TRBJ2-5, with no clear D. Sequencing input: peripheral blood. The CDR3 reads CASTTVRATQYF. The DNA for the CDR3 is TGTGCCAGTACTACCGTTCGTGCGACCCAGTACTTC.